These 8 T cell receptor beta chains share one sample of origin, sequenced in a study of human T cells and chemical hapten exposure. The starting material, unfractionated whole blood, was used for total RNA extraction. From the 5' RACE reads, TCRdb called clonotypes with MiXCR, one entry per CDR3 protein. The profile shows 150,000 or so distinct CDR3 sequences, roughly 4.1% of them singletons. The origin of the receptors is a female donor in good health.

This clonotype was observed a handful of times. The CDR3 region has the DNA TGTGCCACCAGCAGCCCACCGGGACAGGGTTCTTTTAGCAATCAGCCCCAGCATTTT. Protein product: CATSSPPGQGSFSNQPQHF. The chain is built from TRBV15 and TRBJ1-5; 9 bases match TRBD1. The CDR3 contains 19 residues. The V gene's germline CDR1 is LNHNV and CDR2 YYDKDF (reference sequence). The V gene end was trimmed by 3 bases and the J gene end by 0 bases; junction bases not matched to a gene: 12. The full variable domain, rest sourced from reference TRBV15 and TRBJ1-5, is DAMVIQNPRYQVTQFGKPVTLSCSQTLNHNVMYWYQQKSSQAPKLLFHYYDKDFNNEADTPDNFQSRRPNTSFCFLDIRSPGLGDTAMYLCATSSPPGQGSFSNQPQHFGDGTRLSIL.

This clonotype was detected many times. The chain joins TRBV20-1 to TRBJ1-5, with TRBD1 as a possible D gene (6 bases). Germline CDR1 and CDR2: DFQATT and SNEGSKA (reference sequence). The CDR3 extends over 14 amino acids. V lost 6 bases to trimming and J lost 4 bases, with 16 bases between them. In DNA, the CDR3 is TGCAGTGCCCAGAATGCGGGGGCGAATCAGCCCCAGCATTTT. The encoded protein is CSAQNAGANQPQHF.

Details on this clonotype: A much larger clone differs from this one at a single base, so this may be a read error. The chain has TRBV5-4 and TRBJ1-5, with D perhaps TRBD1 (5 bases). The CDR3 spans 14 residues. Germline V gene lookup returns CDR1 SGHNT and CDR2 YYREEE (reference sequence). The CDR3 region is CVSSLGGRNQPQHF. The CDR3 nucleotides read TGTGTCAGCAGCCTGGGGGGTAGAAATCAGCCCCAGCATTTT.

This clonotype was seen at least ten times. The gene calls are TRBV5-5 and TRBJ2-3, with D tentatively TRBD2 (6 bases). Trimming stripped 4 bases from V and 1 base from J, with 13 bases between. Germline lookup yields CDR1 SGHKS and CDR2 YYEKEE (reference sequence). The CDR3 loop spans 15 amino acids. CDR3 DNA sequence: TGTGCCAGCAGCACGGGACTTCTCGGCACAGATACGCAGTATTTT. It translates to CASSTGLLGTDTQYF.

This clonotype was observed many times. The chain joins TRBV5-1 to TRBJ1-1, with unresolved D. The CDR3 has 15 residues. The germline V gene has CDR1 SGHRS and CDR2 YFSETQ. V was cut by 0 bases and J by 1 base, with 10 bases left in between. DNA for the CDR3: TGCGCCAGCAGCTTGGTTCCTCAACGGAACACTGAAGCTTTCTTT. This encodes CASSLVPQRNTEAFF.

At least ten counts were recorded for this clonotype. V usage is TRBV4-2 and J usage is TRBJ2-6; 8 bases agree with TRBD1. CDR1 LGHNA and CDR2 YNFKEQ come from the germline V gene. J lost 1 base, V lost 3 bases, and 14 bases had no gene match. The CDR3 length is 20 residues. DNA of the CDR3: TGTGCCAGCAGCCACGCTCGAGGCGCAGGGGGCACGTCTGGGGCCAACGTCCTGACTTTC. This translates into CASSHARGAGGTSGANVLTF.

In its sample, this clonotype was seen many times. CDR3: CASSFKDRGYGYTF. Written as DNA, the CDR3 is TGTGCCAGCAGCTTCAAGGACAGGGGGTATGGCTACACCTTC. The V gene is TRBV5-6, the J gene TRBJ1-2, with 10 bases identical to TRBD1. The trim removed 2 bases at V and 5 bases at J, leaving 3 bases unmatched. The germline V gene has CDR1 SGHDT and CDR2 YYEEEE. The CDR3 spans 14 residues.

Of note for this clonotype: A single base separates this from a much larger clone, so it may be a read error. This chain links TRBV6-1 with TRBJ2-3; TRBD2 aligns across 7 bases. V lost 11 bases to trimming and J lost 5 bases; unmatched junction nucleotides: 10. Germline V gene data show CDR1 as MNHNS and CDR2 as SASEGT. There are 13 residues in the CDR3. In DNA form, the CDR3 reads TGTGCCCCTCCGCGGGGGAGGGTAGATACGCAGTATTTT. It yields the protein CAPPRGRVDTQYF.